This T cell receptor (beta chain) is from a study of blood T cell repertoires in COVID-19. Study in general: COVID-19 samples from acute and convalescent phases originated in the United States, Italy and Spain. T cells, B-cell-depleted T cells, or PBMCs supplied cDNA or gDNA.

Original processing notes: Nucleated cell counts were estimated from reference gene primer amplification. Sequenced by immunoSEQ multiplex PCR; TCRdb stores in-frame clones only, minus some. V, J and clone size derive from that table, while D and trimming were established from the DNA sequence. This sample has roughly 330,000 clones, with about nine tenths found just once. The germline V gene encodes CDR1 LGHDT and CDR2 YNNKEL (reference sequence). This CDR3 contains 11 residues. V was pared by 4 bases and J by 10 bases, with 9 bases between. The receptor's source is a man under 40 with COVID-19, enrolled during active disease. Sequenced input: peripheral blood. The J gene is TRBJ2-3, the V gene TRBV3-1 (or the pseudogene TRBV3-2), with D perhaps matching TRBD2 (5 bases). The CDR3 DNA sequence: TGTGCCAGCAGCCTCGAGGGCCCGCAGTATTTT. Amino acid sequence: CASSLEGPQYF.